The source of this TCR beta chain is a study of cytomegalovirus exposure and HLA in healthy donors. The CDR3 length is 12 residues. Germline V lookup: CDR1 SGHRS, CDR2 YFSETQ. Losses at the gene ends were 4 bases for V and 12 bases for J; bases not matched to a gene: 6. The primer mix had 60 Vbeta and 13 Jbeta primers. Data came from immunoSEQ multiplex PCR; TCRdb stores just in-frame clones and leaves some out. The sample records some 120,000 clones, around 70% being singletons. The source of this sequence is a woman between 18 and 29 years old in good health and CMV-seronegative. The chain carries TRBV5-1 and TRBJ2-1; 8 bases align to TRBD2. The sample consisted of PBMCs. The CDR3 loop is CASSREGEGQFF. In DNA, the CDR3 is TGCGCCAGCAGCCGGGAGGGGGAGGGGCAGTTCTTC.